The entry below describes one T cell receptor (beta chain). What it recognizes is unknown. The ends were cut back, 2 bases at V and 10 bases at J, with 23 bases in the middle. The CDR3 runs 16 residues. Germline CDR1 SGHNT, CDR2 YENEEA. The sample belongs to a study of cytomegalovirus exposure and HLA in healthy donors. The overall study: As released early, the data held 80 million to 90 million unique TCRs from HLA-typed donors. Study findings and constraints: What was likely a sequencing artifact was a cluster of highly shared sequence variants. In a later analysis, TCR beta V- and J-gene trimming showed a link to a missense DCLRE1C variant.

The PCR made use of 60 Vbeta and 13 Jbeta primers. The assay was immunoSEQ multiplex PCR, and TCRdb's table has in-frame clones only and misses some. The sample shows about 190,000 clones, about three quarters of them seen only once. This TCR derives from a woman aged 40 to 50 in good health and CMV-seronegative. The sample comprised PBMCs. This chain connects TRBV11-3 to TRBJ1-1, with D possibly TRBD1 on 6 matching bases. CDR3 in amino acids: CASSLSPQGTFRAAFF. The CDR3 nucleotides are TGTGCCAGCAGCTTATCGCCGCAGGGGACATTTAGGGCAGCTTTCTTT.